This T cell receptor beta chain was identified during a study of T cell responses to AZD1222 COVID-19 vaccine. Overall study findings and caveats: Clonal diversity was possibly underestimated, and white British individuals and females predominated among donors.

On this clone itself: Antigen specificity is unknown.

Here immunoSEQ multiplex PCR was the method, and the copy in TCRdb shows in-frame clones only, minus some. Among about 100,000 clones listed, around 83% were seen once. Trimming took off 2 bases at V and 0 bases at J, with 11 bases between the two ends. This CDR3 region has 16 residues. Germline-derived CDR1 and CDR2 are SGHTA and FQGNSA. This sequence was found in an adult in good health. Here the sequenced sample was peripheral blood, taken on day 0 of AZD1222 vaccination. This chain uses TRBV7-2 with TRBJ1-3; the D is unclear. The CDR3 sequence is CASSLLASASGNTIYF. In DNA form, the CDR3 reads TGTGCCAGCAGCTTACTGGCCTCAGCCTCTGGAAACACCATATATTTT.